What follows are 20 T cell receptor beta chains derived from one specimen sequenced in a study of PD-L1 blockade in urothelial cancer. The repertoire was sequenced with immunoSEQ multiplex PCR; TCRdb's copy has only in-frame clones and lacks some. The data show more than 90,000 clones, around four fifths seen once. The time point here: peripheral blood 6 weeks after treatment start. Material: PBMCs, obtained around atezolizumab (anti-PD-L1) treatment. These receptors were obtained from a man in his 70s with urothelial cancer.

This chain joins TRBV30 and TRBJ1-5; D possibly corresponds to TRBD1 (6 bases). Germline V gene data show CDR1 as GTSNPN and CDR2 as SVGIG (reference sequence). The CDR3 sequence is 14 residues long. With 2 bases removed from V and 2 bases from J, the gap between germline ends came to 10 bases. The CDR3 reads CAWSRGIGNQPQHF. The CDR3 DNA follows: TGTGCCTGGAGTAGGGGGATCGGCAATCAGCCCCAGCATTTT.

The chain has TRBV2 and TRBJ2-7, with D possibly TRBD2 on 6 matching bases. Germline-derived CDR1 and CDR2 are SNHLY and FYNNEI. V lost 10 bases and J lost 1, with 11 bases in between. This CDR3 is 12 amino acids long. In nucleotides, the CDR3 is TGTGCCACCGGGACTCATTCCTACGAGCAGTACTTC. It is translated as CATGTHSYEQYF.

The chain combines TRBV18 with TRBJ2-1, with TRBD2 identical over 7 bases. Germline V gene data show CDR1 as KGHSH and CDR2 as LQKENI. The CDR3 consists of 15 residues. V shed 0 bases and J 8 bases; nucleotides not matched to a gene: 7. The CDR3 loop reads CASSPPKGGLDEQFF. CDR3 in DNA: TGTGCCAGCTCACCACCGAAGGGAGGGTTGGATGAGCAGTTCTTC.

The V gene is TRBV11-3, the J gene TRBJ2-1; 8 positions match TRBD2. The V gene's germline CDR1 is SGHNT and CDR2 YENEEA. The CDR3 has 15 residues. The junction had 3 bases not matched to a gene; V was cut back by 5 bases and J by 0 bases. In DNA, the CDR3 is TGTGCCAGCAGCCCGGGACTAGACTCCTACAATGAGCAGTTCTTC. Residues: CASSPGLDSYNEQFF.

The rearrangement joins TRBV5-4 to TRBJ2-7; 8 positions agree with TRBD1. The CDR3 extends over 14 amino acids. CDR1 is SGHNT and CDR2 is YYREEE in the germline V gene (reference sequence). J was trimmed by 2 bases and V by 0 bases; bases with no gene match: 1. The CDR3 sequence is CASSLGQGPYEQYF. The CDR3 bases are TGTGCCAGCAGCTTGGGACAGGGGCCCTACGAGCAGTACTTC.

The chain has TRBV12-5 and TRBJ2-7, with a weak D call TRBD2 (6 bases). This CDR3 has 16 amino acids. V was clipped by 0 bases and J by 0 bases, with 12 bases between them. Germline loops: CDR1 LGHNT, CDR2 FRNRAP. CDR3 nucleotide sequence: TGTGCTAGTGGTTTGGTCCCGCGGACTAACTCCTACGAGCAGTACTTC. Translating gives CASGLVPRTNSYEQYF. Full variable domain (outside the CDR3, taken from reference TRBV12-5 and TRBJ2-7): DARVTQTPRHKVTEMGQEVTMRCQPILGHNTVFWYRQTMMQGLELLAYFRNRAPLDDSGMPKDRFSAEMPDATLATLKIQPSEPRDSAVYFCASGLVPRTNSYEQYFGPGTRLTVT.

This clone appeared a single time. This chain uses TRBV9 with TRBJ1-1; D uncertain. Germline V gives CDR1 SGDLS, CDR2 YYNGEE. Between the trimmed V and J ends, which lost 4 bases and 3 bases, there was a span of 7 bases. The CDR3 has 12 residues. CDR3 sequence reads: CASSPEDTEAFF. As DNA, the CDR3 is TGTGCCAGCAGCCCGGAGGACACTGAAGCTTTCTTT.

The chain couples TRBV15 to TRBJ2-3; 11 bases line up with TRBD1. Germline loops: CDR1 LNHNV, CDR2 YYDKDF (reference sequence). The CDR3 consists of 15 residues. The junction had 8 bases not matched to a gene; V was cut back by 6 bases and J by 6 bases. CDR3 in DNA: TGTGCCACCAGGTACCGGGACAGGGGGTTGGATACGCAGTATTTT. This translates into CATRYRDRGLDTQYF.

The chain recombines TRBV4-2 with TRBJ2-1; 7 nucleotides line up with TRBD2. Germline V gene sequence: CDR1 LGHNA, CDR2 YNFKEQ. The CDR3 runs 15 residues. V lost 4 bases and J lost 5; bases outside the gene matches: 8. The CDR3 DNA reads TGTGCCAGCAGCCTCCGGGCTAGCGGTAACAATGAGCAGTTCTTC. Translation: CASSLRASGNNEQFF.

The rearrangement links TRBV19 to TRBJ2-7, with a possible D match to TRBD1 (6 bases). Germline CDR1 reads LNHDA; CDR2 reads SQIVND (reference sequence). Trimming cost V 0 bases and J 9 bases, with 15 bases left between them. This CDR3 is 14 amino acids long. The CDR3, as DNA: TGTGCCAGTAGTATAGAAGGGCCAGGGACAAGGCAGTACTTC. As protein: CASSIEGPGTRQYF.

The rearrangement uses TRBV7-2 and TRBJ2-7; a possible D gene is TRBD1 (6 bases). The CDR3 has 12 residues. Trimming shortened V by 5 bases and J by 2 bases, and 7 bases separated the two germline ends. Germline lookup yields CDR1 SGHTA and CDR2 FQGNSA. Written as DNA, the CDR3 is TGTGCCAGCAGCCGGACAGCCTACGAGCAGTACTTC. Encoded protein: CASSRTAYEQYF.

The chain links TRBV4-2 to TRBJ2-6; no clear D gene. With 2 bases removed from V and 0 bases from J, the gap between germline ends came to 8 bases. The germline gives CDR1 LGHNA, CDR2 YNFKEQ. This CDR3 has 16 residues. The CDR3 is CASSQMRSSGANVLTF. DNA of the CDR3: TGTGCCAGCAGCCAAATGAGGAGCTCTGGGGCCAACGTCCTGACTTTC.

V and J are TRBV7-9 and TRBJ2-7, with 8 positions matching TRBD1. V trimming: 5 bases; J trimming: 3 bases; junction bases outside the gene matches: 9. The germline gives CDR1 SEHNR, CDR2 FQNEAQ (reference sequence). This CDR3 is 15 amino acids long. The CDR3 here is CASSLLGQVDYEQYF. CDR3 DNA: TGTGCCAGCAGCCTTTTGGGACAGGTAGACTACGAGCAGTACTTC.

This clone was detected only once. The chain's CDR3 is CASSIRTSGNQETQYF. CDR3 nucleotides: TGTGCCAGTAGTATTAGGACTAGCGGAAACCAAGAGACCCAGTACTTC. The gene calls are TRBV19 and TRBJ2-5; TRBD2 agrees at 10 bases. The CDR3 extends over 16 amino acids. Trimming took 3 bases from V and 0 from J; bases not matched to a gene: 4. CDR1 is LNHDA and CDR2 is SQIVND in the germline V gene (reference sequence).

Notes on this clone: Other DNA sequences of this sample code for an identical CDR3. This rearrangement joins TRBV20-1 to TRBJ2-7; the D is unclear. This CDR3 spans 11 amino acids. Per germline, CDR1 DFQATT and CDR2 SNEGSKA (reference sequence). Trimming removed 3 bases from V and 3 bases from J, with 6 bases in between. Here the CDR3 reads CSARAGYEQYF. The CDR3 nucleotides read TGCAGTGCTAGGGCAGGCTACGAGCAGTACTTC.

The rearrangement links TRBV11-2 to TRBJ2-7; a possible D gene is TRBD1 (6 bases). The germline gives CDR1 SGHAT, CDR2 FQNNGV. V lost 5 bases to trimming and J lost 5 bases, with 16 bases between them. CDR3 size: 14 residues. The CDR3, as DNA: TGTGCCAGCAGCCCAAACAGGGATAACAACGAGCAGTACTTC. Its translation: CASSPNRDNNEQYF.

The gene calls are TRBV6-4 and TRBJ1-2; the match to TRBD1 covers 10 bases. J gave up 8 bases and V 5 bases, and 8 bases lay outside the gene matches. Germline loops: CDR1 MRHNA, CDR2 SNTAGT. This CDR3 region has 14 residues. The CDR3 sequence is CASSPQRTGGGYTF. The CDR3 nucleotides are TGTGCCAGCAGTCCCCAACGGACAGGGGGAGGCTACACCTTC.

V is TRBV2 and J is TRBJ1-3, with 7 positions matching TRBD1. Germline trimming cut 1 base from V and 2 bases from J; bases unmatched to any gene: 2. Germline V gives CDR1 SNHLY, CDR2 FYNNEI. The CDR3 covers 15 residues. CDR3 amino acids: CASSEGQGAGNTIYF. CDR3 in DNA: TGTGCCAGCAGTGAAGGACAGGGAGCTGGAAACACCATATATTTT. Full variable domain (outside the CDR3, taken from reference TRBV2 and TRBJ1-3): EPEVTQTPSHQVTQMGQEVILRCVPISNHLYFYWYRQILGQKVEFLVSFYNNEISEKSEIFDDQFSVERPDGSNFTLKIRSTKLEDSAMYFCASSEGQGAGNTIYFGEGSWLTVV.

The sample holds a few counts of this clone. This rearrangement joins TRBV19 to TRBJ2-3; TRBD1 matches 7 bases. The CDR3 runs to 14 residues. The trim removed 7 bases at V and 2 bases at J, leaving 6 bases unmatched. Germline V gene sequence: CDR1 LNHDA, CDR2 SQIVND (reference sequence). CDR3 in amino acids: CASNPGQNTDTQYF. The CDR3, as DNA: TGTGCCAGTAATCCGGGACAGAACACAGATACGCAGTATTTT.

The chain is built from TRBV7-2 and TRBJ2-5; 7 positions agree with TRBD2. Germline V gene data show CDR1 as SGHTA and CDR2 as FQGNSA. The ends lost 4 bases at V and 5 bases at J; junction bases unmatched: 1. The CDR3 runs 12 residues. CDR3 sequence reads: CASSYSGETQYF. In DNA, the CDR3 is TGTGCCAGCAGCTATAGCGGGGAGACCCAGTACTTC.